One and the same sample provided the 5 T cell receptor beta chains below, sequenced in a study of cytomegalovirus exposure and HLA in healthy donors. PCR was performed using 60 Vbeta and 13 Jbeta primers. Generated by immunoSEQ multiplex PCR, the TCRdb table keeps only in-frame clones and is missing some. The table includes 85,000 to 95,000 clones, around three quarters detected once. Sequencing used PBMCs. These receptors were collected from a man under 40 in good health and CMV-seropositive.

The genes are TRBV19 and TRBJ1-5; D call uncertain. V lost 5 bases and J 4 bases, leaving 9 bases between the germline ends. Germline V gives CDR1 LNHDA, CDR2 SQIVND (reference sequence). CDR3 length: 13 amino acids. The DNA for the CDR3 is TGTGCCAGTAGTGAGGGTAGAAATCAGCCCCAGCATTTT. Translating it yields CASSEGRNQPQHF.

The chain links TRBV30 to TRBJ2-5; TRBD1 aligns across 7 bases. The J call is uncertain, as TRBJ2-7 better fits the DNA end. CDR1 is GTSNPN and CDR2 is SVGIG in the germline V gene (reference sequence). This CDR3 has 13 amino acids. The CDR3 is CAWSNDRENEQYF. CDR3 sequence (DNA): TGTGCCTGGAGTAACGACAGGGAGAACGAGCAGTACTTC.

The chain combines TRBV30 with TRBJ1-2, with D perhaps TRBD1 (6 bases). The CDR3 covers 15 residues. The V gene's germline CDR1 is GTSNPN and CDR2 SVGIG (reference sequence). Trimming removed 2 bases from V and 6 bases from J, with 19 bases in between. The CDR3 nucleotides are TGTGCCTGGAGTTCACGCGCACTCGAGGGGGATGGCTACACCTTC. Translating gives CAWSSRALEGDGYTF.

This clone has a handful of counts. This chain uses TRBV19 with TRBJ1-3; D is undetermined. CDR3 size: 13 residues. Trimming cost V 5 bases and J 1 base, with 6 bases left between them. CDR1 and CDR2 (germline): LNHDA, SQIVND (reference sequence). The CDR3 protein is CASSFISGNTIYF. CDR3 sequence (DNA): TGTGCCAGTAGTTTCATTTCTGGAAACACCATATATTTT.

J is TRBJ2-1 and V is TRBV7-9, with 8 bases matching TRBD1. This CDR3 has 16 residues. The V and J ends lost 5 bases and 5 bases, in that order; junction bases with no gene match: 11. CDR1 is SEHNR and CDR2 is FQNEAQ in the germline V gene (reference sequence). The CDR3 nucleotides read TGTGCCAGCAGCCCTTTTGACAGGGGAATCCACAATGAGCAGTTCTTC. Translated, it gives CASSPFDRGIHNEQFF.